Detailed here is one TCR beta chain. The sample originates from a study of blood T cell repertoires in COVID-19. Trimming stripped 1 base from V and 3 bases from J, with 12 bases between. The CDR3 extends over 15 amino acids. CDR1 is SGHVS, CDR2 FNYEAQ, per germline. Repertoires were generated with immunoSEQ multiplex PCR, while TCRdb's copy carries only in-frame clones and drops some. The profile shows approximately 300,000 clones, 88% of them singletons. The sequence was collected from a woman aged 50 to 65 with active or convalescent COVID-19. Material for sequencing was peripheral blood. This chain uses TRBV7-6 with TRBJ2-5; possibly TRBD2 for D (5 bases). CDR3 loop: CASSLVHRGKETQYF. The CDR3 region has the DNA TGTGCCAGCAGCTTAGTCCATCGGGGAAAAGAGACCCAGTACTTC. Based on the CDR3 plus reference TRBV7-6 and TRBJ2-5, the full variable domain is GAGVSQSPRYKVTKRGQDVALRCDPISGHVSLYWYRQALGQGPEFLTYFNYEAQQDKSGLPNDRFSAERPEGSISTLTIQRTEQRDSAMYRCASSLVHRGKETQYFGPGTRLLVL.